By share, the clone carrying this T cell receptor beta chain counts as medium-sized. Libraries were prepared by immunoSEQ multiplex PCR; TCRdb keeps only in-frame clonotypes and omits some of them. The table records nearly 200,000 clones, approximately 84% of them present only once. This sample was taken from a study of blood T cell repertoires in COVID-19. Deletions cut 3 bases from V and 1 base from J, with 9 bases between. Germline loops: CDR1 SQVTM, CDR2 ANQGSEA. The CDR3 spans 13 residues. This receptor was obtained from a woman in her seventies with active or convalescent COVID-19. V is TRBV29-1 and J is TRBJ1-1, with D unresolved. The material sequenced was peripheral blood. CDR3 in amino acids: CSVEPTGNTEAFF. CDR3 nucleotides: TGCAGCGTTGAGCCAACGGGGAACACTGAAGCTTTCTTT.